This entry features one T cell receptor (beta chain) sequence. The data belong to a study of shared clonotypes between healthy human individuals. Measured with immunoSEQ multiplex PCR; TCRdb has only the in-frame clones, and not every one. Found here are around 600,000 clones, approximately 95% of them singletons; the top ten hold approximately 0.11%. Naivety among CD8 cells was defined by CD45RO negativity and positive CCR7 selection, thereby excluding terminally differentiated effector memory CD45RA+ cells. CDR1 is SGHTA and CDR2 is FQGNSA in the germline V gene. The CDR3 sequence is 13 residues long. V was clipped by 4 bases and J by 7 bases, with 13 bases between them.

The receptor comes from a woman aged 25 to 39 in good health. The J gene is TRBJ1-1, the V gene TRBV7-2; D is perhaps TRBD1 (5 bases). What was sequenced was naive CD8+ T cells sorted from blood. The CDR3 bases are TGTGCCAGCAGCTACAAGGGACGGGATGAAGCTTTCTTT. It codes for CASSYKGRDEAFF.